This T cell receptor beta chain was documented in a study of CD8 T cells in ankylosing spondylitis. This clonotype came up many times. Each CDR3 protein is one row after TCRdb ran MiXCR on the 5' RACE reads. The data contain approximately 110,000 distinct CDR3 sequences, 24% of them singletons. Trimming removed 2 bases from V and 6 bases from J, with 5 bases in between. This CDR3 is built from 12 residues. Germline CDR1 and CDR2: SGHVS and FQNEAQ. The clonotype was recovered from a male donor with ankylosing spondylitis. What was sequenced was synovial fluid, either unsorted or a sorted T cell fraction (not recorded which). V is TRBV7-8 and J is TRBJ1-5; perhaps TRBD1 as D (5 bases). CDR3 sequence: CASSLTGQPQHF. The CDR3 coding sequence is TGTGCCAGCAGCTTAACAGGTCAGCCCCAGCATTTT. Together with reference TRBV7-8 and TRBJ1-5, the CDR3 gives the full variable domain: GAGVSQSPRYKVAKRGQDVALRCDPISGHVSLFWYQQALGQGPEFLTYFQNEAQLDKSGLPSDRFFAERPEGSVSTLKIQRTQQEDSAVYLCASSLTGQPQHFGDGTRLSIL.